These 23 T cell receptor beta chains originate from one sample sequenced in a study of early T cells in non-severe SARS-CoV-2 infection. TCRdb redid the calling of the 5' RACE reads with MiXCR, one entry per CDR3 protein. The sample consists of some 77,000 distinct CDR3 sequences, roughly 5.3% of them appearing once. The sample was whole blood, taken at baseline. The receptors derive from an adult who was a healthcare worker with PCR-confirmed SARS-CoV-2 infection or an uninfected control (not recorded which).

This clonotype has just a few counts. This chain connects TRBV30 to TRBJ1-3; no clear D gene. Per the germline V gene, CDR1 is GTSNPN and CDR2 is SVGIG (reference sequence). The CDR3 sequence is 14 residues long. V was trimmed by 0 bases and J by 1 base, leaving 7 bases between them. CDR3 nucleotide sequence: TGTGCCTGGAGTGTACTAGATTCTGGAAACACCATATATTTT. As protein: CAWSVLDSGNTIYF.

The table lists this clonotype with many counts. This CDR3 is CSVVPSTTGRSYEQYF. CDR3 coding DNA: TGCAGCGTTGTCCCCTCCACCACGGGCCGCTCCTACGAGCAGTACTTC. The chain combines TRBV29-1 with TRBJ2-7, with D unclear. Trimming pared 4 bases from V and 0 bases from J, leaving 19 bases between. There are 16 residues in the CDR3. The V gene's germline CDR1 is SQVTM and CDR2 ANQGSEA.

This clonotype was seen only a few times. V is TRBV9 and J is TRBJ2-3; the match to TRBD2 covers 8 bases. CDR1 and CDR2 from the germline V gene are SGDLS and YYNGEE. V trimming: 1 base; J trimming: 3 bases; junction bases outside the gene matches: 4. The CDR3 length is 15 residues. The CDR3 sequence: CASSVQAGGTDTQYF. The CDR3 nucleotides are TGTGCCAGCAGCGTACAGGCGGGAGGTACAGATACGCAGTATTTT.

This clonotype turned up a few times. V is TRBV19 and J is TRBJ2-5; TRBD1 aligns across 9 bases. Germline V gene data show CDR1 as LNHDA and CDR2 as SQIVND (reference sequence). The CDR3 is made up of 15 amino acids. J was trimmed by 4 bases and V by 1 base; bases with no gene match: 4. CDR3 DNA sequence: TGTGCCAGTAGTATAGGTTCGGACAGGGGAGAGACCCAGTACTTC. Residues: CASSIGSDRGETQYF.

This clonotype appeared a few times. This sequence joins TRBV6-4 and TRBJ2-3; 9 nucleotides match TRBD2. The CDR3 contains 15 residues. V was clipped by 4 bases and J by 0 bases; unmatched bases: 2. Per germline, CDR1 MRHNA and CDR2 SNTAGT. The CDR3 bases are TGTGCCAGCAGTGTCACTAGCGGGAGCACAGATACGCAGTATTTT. Amino acids: CASSVTSGSTDTQYF.

This clonotype has a count of ten or more. The V gene is TRBV12-3 or TRBV12-4, the J gene TRBJ2-7; D gene uncertain. This CDR3 contains 12 residues. Trimming removed 2 bases at V and 2 bases at J, with 4 bases between. The CDR3 sequence is CASSLRTYEQYF. DNA for the CDR3: TGTGCCAGCAGTTTAAGAACCTACGAGCAGTACTTC.

This clonotype was counted between two and nine times. The J gene is TRBJ1-1, the V gene TRBV6-5, with 7 nucleotides matching TRBD1. Per germline, CDR1 MNHEY and CDR2 SVGAGI. This CDR3 has 15 amino acids. The trim removed 6 bases at V and 4 bases at J, leaving 11 bases unmatched. The CDR3 protein is CASRVRRGLGTEAFF. Written as DNA, the CDR3 is TGTGCCAGCAGGGTCCGGAGGGGGCTTGGCACTGAAGCTTTCTTT.

This clonotype occurred many times. The chain couples TRBV7-8 to TRBJ2-2; 7 nucleotides align to TRBD1. Germline loops: CDR1 SGHVS, CDR2 FQNEAQ. This CDR3 has 15 amino acids. J gave up 4 bases and V 3 bases, and 5 bases lay outside the gene matches. This CDR3 is CASSFSTGSTGELFF. The CDR3 nucleotides read TGTGCCAGCAGCTTCTCGACAGGGAGCACCGGGGAGCTGTTTTTT.

This clonotype was counted ten times or more. The J gene is TRBJ2-2, the V gene TRBV6-5, with 7 nucleotides matching TRBD1. The ends lost 2 bases at V and 7 bases at J; junction bases unmatched: 7. Germline values: CDR1 MNHEY, CDR2 SVGAGI. The CDR3 runs to 15 residues. CDR3 in amino acids: CASSYNDRAGGELFF. The CDR3 nucleotides are TGTGCCAGCAGTTACAACGACAGGGCTGGCGGGGAGCTGTTTTTT.

This clonotype was detected a few times. The chain employs TRBV7-9 and TRBJ2-7; the match to TRBD2 covers 7 bases. With V trimmed by 6 bases and J by 7 bases, 12 bases remained unmatched. The CDR3 runs 14 residues. The germline V gene encodes CDR1 SEHNR and CDR2 FQNEAQ (reference sequence). The CDR3 here is CASRQPTGTTEQYF. The CDR3 region has the DNA TGTGCCAGCAGGCAACCAACCGGGACTACGGAGCAGTACTTC.

This chain connects TRBV5-1 to TRBJ2-1; 12 bases map to TRBD2. V shed 7 bases, J shed 8 bases, and the junction held 10 bases outside the gene matches. Looked up from germline, CDR1 is SGHRS and CDR2 is YFSETQ. This CDR3 region has 15 residues. The CDR3 sequence is CASWTSGTTTHEQFF. CDR3 nucleotides: TGCGCCAGCTGGACTAGCGGGACCACAACCCATGAGCAGTTCTTC. Full variable domain (outside the CDR3, taken from reference TRBV5-1 and TRBJ2-1): KAGVTQTPRYLIKTRGQQVTLSCSPISGHRSVSWYQQTPGQGLQFLFEYFSETQRNKGNFPGRFSGRQFSNSRSEMNVSTLELGDSALYLCASWTSGTTTHEQFFGPGTRLTVL.

This clonotype occurred a few times. The chain joins TRBV5-1 to TRBJ1-4; TRBD1 matches at 9 bases. Looked up from germline, CDR1 is SGHRS and CDR2 is YFSETQ. Trimming removed 4 bases from V and 8 bases from J; junction bases left unmatched: 6. The length of the CDR3 is 14 residues. CDR3 bases: TGCGCCAGCAGCCGGGGGGACAGGGAAGAAAAACTGTTTTTT. Amino acid sequence: CASSRGDREEKLFF.

The genes are TRBV13 and TRBJ2-1; D ambiguous. CDR1 is PRHDT and CDR2 is FYEKMQ in the germline V gene (reference sequence). The CDR3 runs to 11 residues. Trimming removed 0 bases at V and 8 bases at J, with 2 bases between. The CDR3 loop reads CASSLGDEQFF. The CDR3 nucleotides are TGTGCCAGCAGCTTAGGGGATGAGCAGTTCTTC. The whole variable domain, remainder taken from reference TRBV13 and TRBJ2-1, is AAGVIQSPRHLIKEKRETATLKCYPIPRHDTVYWYQQGPGQDPQFLISFYEKMQSDKGSIPDRFSAQQFSDYHSELNMSSLELGDSALYFCASSLGDEQFFGPGTRLTVL.

In this sample, this clonotype turned up a few times. This sequence joins TRBV4-2 and TRBJ2-7; 12 positions agree with TRBD2. J was trimmed by 4 bases and V by 1 base; bases with no gene match: 2. Germline CDR1 LGHNA, CDR2 YNFKEQ. This CDR3 contains 15 residues. This chain's CDR3 is CASSQASGRAYEQYF. The CDR3 nucleotides are TGTGCCAGCAGCCAAGCTAGCGGGAGGGCATACGAGCAGTACTTC.

The rearrangement links TRBV5-1 to TRBJ2-7; D gene unclear. Trimming took 0 bases from V and 2 from J, leaving 12 bases between them. The CDR3 is 15 amino acids. Germline V lookup: CDR1 SGHRS, CDR2 YFSETQ. The CDR3 loop reads CASSLGGTFTYEQYF. In nucleotides, the CDR3 is TGCGCCAGCAGCTTGGGGGGTACCTTTACCTACGAGCAGTACTTC.

This clonotype has a count of ten or more. The chain joins TRBV7-2 to TRBJ1-1, with 9 bases identical to TRBD1. The V and J ends lost 5 bases and 0 bases, in that order; junction bases with no gene match: 4. Germline V lookup: CDR1 SGHTA, CDR2 FQGNSA. The CDR3 covers 15 residues. The CDR3 is CASSLGQGMNTEAFF. The CDR3 nucleotides read TGTGCCAGCAGCCTGGGACAGGGTATGAACACTGAAGCTTTCTTT.

The V and J genes are TRBV6-2 or TRBV6-3 and TRBJ2-7, with unresolved D. The CDR3 spans 13 residues. Between the trimmed V and J ends, which lost 7 bases and 2 bases, there was a span of 12 bases. CDR1 MNHEY and CDR2 SVGEGT come from the germline V gene. This CDR3 is CASTRTRTYEQYF. In DNA form, the CDR3 reads TGTGCCAGCACCAGGACCCGAACCTACGAGCAGTACTTC.

The genes are TRBV21-1 and TRBJ2-7. TRBV21-1 has pseudogene status. The CDR3 extends over 14 amino acids. CDR3 DNA sequence: TGTGCCAGCAGCAAAGATGCAGATACCTACGAGCAGTACTTC. It translates to CASSKDADTYEQYF.

This clonotype has more than one count but fewer than ten. The rearrangement joins TRBV29-1 to TRBJ2-1, with 12 bases that match TRBD2. V lost 5 bases, J lost 9 bases, and 8 bases stayed unmatched. The CDR3 contains 14 residues. The germline V gene has CDR1 SQVTM and CDR2 ANQGSEA. The CDR3 loop reads CSVNRLAGGGEQFF. The CDR3 DNA sequence: TGCAGCGTTAATCGGCTAGCGGGAGGGGGTGAGCAGTTCTTC.

The rearrangement joins TRBV5-1 to TRBJ1-1, with a tentative D call TRBD1 (6 bases). The CDR3 runs to 14 residues. Per germline, CDR1 SGHRS and CDR2 YFSETQ. V shed 4 bases and J shed 1 base, with 11 bases lying between them. CDR3 DNA: TGCGCCAGCAGCACCGGACAGTCGAACACTGAAGCTTTCTTT. Amino acid sequence: CASSTGQSNTEAFF.

The chain joins TRBV20-1 to TRBJ2-7, with 7 bases matching TRBD1. Germline trimming cut 6 bases from V and 3 bases from J; bases unmatched to any gene: 5. This CDR3 comprises 12 residues. Germline V gene data show CDR1 as DFQATT and CDR2 as SNEGSKA (reference sequence). The CDR3 region has the DNA TGCAGTGCAGACGACAGGGACTACGAGCAGTACTTC. Amino acid sequence: CSADDRDYEQYF.

The V call is TRBV6-1, the J call TRBJ2-7; either TRBD1 or TRBD2 may supply D (5 bases each). Trimming removed 10 bases at V and 6 bases at J, with 16 bases between. The CDR3 contains 12 residues. Looked up from germline, CDR1 is MNHNS and CDR2 is SASEGT. The DNA of the CDR3 is TGTGCCATCCAGCAGCCAGGGAGCGAGCAGTACTTC. Translated: CAIQQPGSEQYF.

This clonotype was counted at least ten times. The chain has TRBV29-1 and TRBJ1-1; 9 positions agree with TRBD1. The V gene's germline CDR1 is SQVTM and CDR2 ANQGSEA. Trimming cost V 3 bases and J 11 bases; bases outside gene matches: 13. This CDR3 has 14 amino acids. The CDR3 protein is CSVEAGQGILVAFF. CDR3 bases: TGCAGCGTTGAGGCGGGACAGGGAATTCTTGTGGCTTTCTTT.